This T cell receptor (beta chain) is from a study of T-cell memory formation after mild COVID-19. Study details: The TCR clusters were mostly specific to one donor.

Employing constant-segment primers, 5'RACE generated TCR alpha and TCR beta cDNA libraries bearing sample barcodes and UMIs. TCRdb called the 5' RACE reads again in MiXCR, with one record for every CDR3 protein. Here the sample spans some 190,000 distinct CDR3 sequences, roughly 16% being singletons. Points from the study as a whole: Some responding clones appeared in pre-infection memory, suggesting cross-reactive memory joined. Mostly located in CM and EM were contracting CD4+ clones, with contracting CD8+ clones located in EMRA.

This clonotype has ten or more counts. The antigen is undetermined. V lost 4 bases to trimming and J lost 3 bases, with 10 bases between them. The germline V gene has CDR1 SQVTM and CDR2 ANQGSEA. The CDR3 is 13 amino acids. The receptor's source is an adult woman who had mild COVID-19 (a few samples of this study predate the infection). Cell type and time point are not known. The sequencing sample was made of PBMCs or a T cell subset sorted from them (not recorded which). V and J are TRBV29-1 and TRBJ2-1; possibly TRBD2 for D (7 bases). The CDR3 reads CSVVGGHYNEQFF. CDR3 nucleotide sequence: TGCAGCGTTGTGGGGGGGCACTACAATGAGCAGTTCTTC.